This TCR beta chain appears in the sequencing data of a study of cytomegalovirus exposure and HLA in healthy donors. Donors were ostensibly healthy at sampling, although undocumented immune exposures were probable. Primers included in the PCR were 60 Vbeta and 13 Jbeta primers. Sequencing was performed with immunoSEQ multiplex PCR; in TCRdb, only in-frame clones are kept and a portion is missing. This table holds approximately 120,000 clones, roughly four fifths found once. The germline V gene encodes CDR1 SGDLS and CDR2 YYNGEE. V gave up 5 bases and J gave up 0 bases, with 11 bases separating them. The CDR3 has 15 residues. Study results and caveats: Sequencing likely generated an artifact that appeared as a cluster of highly shared sequence variants. HLA-A and HLA-B allele assignments for most subjects were reportedly predicted accurately using TCR beta sequences.

In its sample, this clone was seen a few times. Its antigen is still unknown. The sample comprised PBMCs. V and J are TRBV9 and TRBJ2-2; D call uncertain. The clonotype was recovered from a middle-aged man in good health and CMV-seronegative. The CDR3 DNA sequence: TGTGCCAGCAGTAATACTCCGTCGAACACCGGGGAGCTGTTTTTT. As protein: CASSNTPSNTGELFF.